This T cell receptor (beta chain) was observed in a study of shared T cell receptors in the human thymus. This CDR3 contains 15 residues. Trimming at V came to 5 bases and at J to 5 bases, leaving 10 bases not matched to a gene. The germline gives CDR1 SGHTA, CDR2 FQGNSA. Profiled with immunoSEQ multiplex PCR; TCRdb holds only in-frame clones, not every one. The table shows 700,000 or so clones, with approximately 85% occurring only once. These sequences were also reported in another study, on human thymus T cells. That source adds: The donors were infants in Finland with congenital heart defects, otherwise immunologically healthy. Thymic resections from corrective heart surgery supplied the tissue. Repertoires sampled from thymus and blood appeared biased in V and J gene usage. Related research examined unrelated individuals and reported that their thymic repertoires overlapped highly.

The source is a girl less than two years old with a congenital heart defect. The chain has TRBV7-2 and TRBJ1-2; 8 bases are a match to TRBD1. Sequencing input: thymocytes. CDR3 in DNA: TGTGCCAGCAGCCTCCGACAGGGGATAGAGTATGGCTACACCTTC. As protein: CASSLRQGIEYGYTF.